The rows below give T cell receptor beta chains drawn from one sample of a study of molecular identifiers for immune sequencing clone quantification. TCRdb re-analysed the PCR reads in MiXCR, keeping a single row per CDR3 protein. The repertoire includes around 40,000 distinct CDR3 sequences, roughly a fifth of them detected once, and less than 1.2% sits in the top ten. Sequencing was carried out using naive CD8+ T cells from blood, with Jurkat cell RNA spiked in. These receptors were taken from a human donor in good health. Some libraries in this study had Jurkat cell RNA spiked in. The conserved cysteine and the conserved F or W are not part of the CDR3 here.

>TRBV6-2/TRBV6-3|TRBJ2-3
ASSPVTSTDTQY
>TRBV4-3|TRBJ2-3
ASSQDRQTLADTQY
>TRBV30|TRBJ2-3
ARDFGTDTQY
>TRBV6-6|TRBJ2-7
ASRPWEVPYEQY
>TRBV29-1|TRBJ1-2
SVDGPDYGYT
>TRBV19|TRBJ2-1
ASSPLAGGLVEQF
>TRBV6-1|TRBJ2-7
ASSETGPYEQY
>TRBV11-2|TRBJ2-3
ASSLEGLASTDTQY
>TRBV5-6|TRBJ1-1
ASSSQHLNTEAF
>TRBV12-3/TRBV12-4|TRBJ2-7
ASSLASGIPLDEQY
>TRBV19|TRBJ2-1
ASSSSGQPYNEQF
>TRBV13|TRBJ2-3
ASSSGSPGGVADTQY
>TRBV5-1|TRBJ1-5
ASSWDLREPQH
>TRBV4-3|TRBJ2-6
ASTEGTGGSSGANVLT
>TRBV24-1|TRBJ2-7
ATSDPRRGSYEQY
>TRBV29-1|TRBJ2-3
SVDGPITDTQY
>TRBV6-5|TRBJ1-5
ASSYSQSQPQH
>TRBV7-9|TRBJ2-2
ASSPGVLANTGELF
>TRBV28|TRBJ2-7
ASTMGGSEQY
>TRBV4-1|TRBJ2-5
ASSQDVLAGEAQY
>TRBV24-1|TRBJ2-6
ATSDTRQGAVGANVLT
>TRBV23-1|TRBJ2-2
ASSQLTGRLTGELF
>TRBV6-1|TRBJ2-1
ASSPGTSGRAYEQF
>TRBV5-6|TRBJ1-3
ASSLGRDLTGNTIY
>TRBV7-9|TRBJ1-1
ASSSATGRNTEAF
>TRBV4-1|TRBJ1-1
ASSREGVHTEAF
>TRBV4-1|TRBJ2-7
ASSLTDGELYEQY
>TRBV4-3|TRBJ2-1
ASSQDRSHFSYNEQF
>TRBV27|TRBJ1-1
ASSLGTGVGTEAF
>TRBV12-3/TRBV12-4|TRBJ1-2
ASSFGNYGYT
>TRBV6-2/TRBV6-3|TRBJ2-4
ASSTPGQGALVAKNIQY
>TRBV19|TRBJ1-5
ASRQIQGGDSNQPQH
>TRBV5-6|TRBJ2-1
ASTMSPPAYNKQL
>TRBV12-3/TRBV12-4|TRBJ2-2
ASSSTDETGELF
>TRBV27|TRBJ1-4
ASSLLGFNEKLF
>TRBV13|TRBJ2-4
ASRQLTDTKNIQY
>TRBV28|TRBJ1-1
ASSSPDSGEAKNTEAF